The 7 T cell receptor beta chains listed next were all sequenced from one sample in a study of cytomegalovirus exposure and HLA in healthy donors. Use of 60 Vbeta and 13 Jbeta primers characterized the PCR. This table comes from immunoSEQ multiplex PCR, and its TCRdb copy is limited to in-frame clones, with some not included. The sample holds nearly 200,000 clones; 75% to 90% are singletons and the top ten take over 1%. Sequenced sample: PBMCs. These receptors were collected from a man younger than 40 in good health and CMV-seronegative.

The chain links TRBV18 to TRBJ2-6, with unresolved D. The V gene's germline CDR1 is KGHSH and CDR2 LQKENI. V gave up 0 bases and J gave up 1 base, with 7 bases separating them. The CDR3 length is 16 residues. The CDR3 sequence is CASSPPPGSGANVLTF. The CDR3 region has the DNA TGTGCCAGCTCACCACCGCCGGGTTCTGGGGCCAACGTCCTGACTTTC.

The chain combines TRBV6-1 with TRBJ2-7, with D perhaps matching TRBD2 (5 bases). The germline V gene encodes CDR1 MNHNS and CDR2 SASEGT. Trimming pared 3 bases from V and 2 bases from J, leaving 14 bases between. The length of the CDR3 is 15 residues. CDR3 nucleotide sequence: TGTGCCAGCAGTGACCGGGGAAAAAACACCTACGAGCAGTACTTC. Protein sequence: CASSDRGKNTYEQYF.

The chain carries TRBV11-2 and TRBJ1-6; D gene ambiguous. Germline CDR1 is SGHAT and CDR2 is FQNNGV. With 5 bases removed from V and 0 bases from J, the gap between germline ends came to 11 bases. The CDR3 has 16 residues. The CDR3 region is CASSPPRGSYNSPLHF. CDR3 DNA: TGTGCCAGCAGCCCCCCGCGGGGCTCCTATAATTCACCCCTCCACTTT.

The CDR3 loop is CASSRDWGRSPLHF. CDR3 in DNA: TGTGCCAGCAGCCGGGACTGGGGCAGGTCACCCCTCCACTTT. The chain links TRBV2 to TRBJ1-6; D may be TRBD1 (5 bases). The V gene's germline CDR1 is SNHLY and CDR2 FYNNEI. The length of the CDR3 is 14 residues. V lost 6 bases and J 10 bases, leaving 16 bases between the germline ends.

V and J are TRBV6-1 and TRBJ2-6; a possible D gene is TRBD1 (6 bases). Trimming removed 4 bases from V and 1 base from J, with 14 bases in between. The CDR3 runs to 17 residues. The V gene's germline CDR1 is MNHNS and CDR2 SASEGT. CDR3 nucleotides: TGTGCCAGCAGTGCCACAGGGTTCAGGTCTGGGGCCAACGTCCTGACTTTC. The encoded protein is CASSATGFRSGANVLTF.

The chain carries TRBV5-8 and TRBJ1-1, with unresolved D. Deletions cut 4 bases from V and 1 base from J, with 14 bases between. The CDR3 is 15 amino acids. The germline V gene encodes CDR1 SGHTS and CDR2 YDEGEE. This CDR3 is CASSPRVRGNTEAFF. The DNA for the CDR3 is TGTGCCAGCAGCCCGAGGGTTAGAGGGAACACTGAAGCTTTCTTT. Supplemented by reference TRBV5-8 and TRBJ1-1, the full variable domain reads EAGVTQSPTHLIKTRGQQATLRCSPISGHTSVYWYQQALGLGLQFLLWYDEGEERNRGNFPPRFSGRQFPNYSSELNVNALELEDSALYLCASSPRVRGNTEAFFGQGTRLTVV.

J is TRBJ2-1 and V is TRBV6-5, with TRBD1 identical over 9 bases. CDR3 length equals 15 residues. J was trimmed by 1 base and V by 8 bases; bases with no gene match: 6. Looked up from germline, CDR1 is MNHEY and CDR2 is SVGAGI. This chain's CDR3 is CASPTGQGSYNEQFF. CDR3 sequence (DNA): TGTGCCAGCCCGACCGGACAGGGGTCCTACAATGAGCAGTTCTTC.